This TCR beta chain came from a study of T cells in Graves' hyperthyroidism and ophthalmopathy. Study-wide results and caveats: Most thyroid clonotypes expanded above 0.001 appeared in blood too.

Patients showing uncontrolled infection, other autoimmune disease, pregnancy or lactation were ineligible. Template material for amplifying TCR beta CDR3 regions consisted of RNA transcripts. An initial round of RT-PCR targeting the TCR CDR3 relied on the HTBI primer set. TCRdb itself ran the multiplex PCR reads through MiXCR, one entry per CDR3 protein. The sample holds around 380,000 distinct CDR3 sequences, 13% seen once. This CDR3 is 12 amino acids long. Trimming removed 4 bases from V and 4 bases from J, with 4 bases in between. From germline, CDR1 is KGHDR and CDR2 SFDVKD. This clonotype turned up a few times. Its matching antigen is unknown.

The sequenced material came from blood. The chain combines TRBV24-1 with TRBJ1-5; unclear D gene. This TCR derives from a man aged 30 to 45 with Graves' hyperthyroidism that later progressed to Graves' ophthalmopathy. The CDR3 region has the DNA TGTGCCACCAGTGAAAAGAATCAGCCCCAGCATTTT. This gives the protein CATSEKNQPQHF.